This T cell receptor beta chain was sequenced during a study of blood T cell repertoires in COVID-19. Study summary: Samples taken during acute and convalescent COVID-19 were collected in the United States, Italy and Spain. Nucleic acid was either cDNA or gDNA, and it came from T cells, B-cell-depleted T cells, or PBMCs.

The CDR3 length is 17 residues. Deletions cut 3 bases from V and 6 bases from J, with 21 bases between. Germline V lookup: CDR1 MNHEY, CDR2 SVGEGT. Original handling: Amplification of reference gene primers was used by the study to estimate nucleated cell counts. This table comes from immunoSEQ multiplex PCR, and its TCRdb copy is limited to in-frame clones, with some not included. V, J and clone size were drawn from that table, and D and trimming were deduced from the DNA. The table records 210,000 or so clones, approximately 84% of them present only once. The chain combines TRBV6-2 or TRBV6-3 with TRBJ1-5; D possibly corresponds to TRBD1 (5 bases). The sequence was obtained from a woman aged 50 to 65 with active or convalescent COVID-19. The material sequenced was peripheral blood. CDR3 coding DNA: TGTGCCAGCAGTTATACTGGGCAGGCGGTGGGGGGTCAGCCCCAGCATTTT. Amino acids: CASSYTGQAVGGQPQHF.